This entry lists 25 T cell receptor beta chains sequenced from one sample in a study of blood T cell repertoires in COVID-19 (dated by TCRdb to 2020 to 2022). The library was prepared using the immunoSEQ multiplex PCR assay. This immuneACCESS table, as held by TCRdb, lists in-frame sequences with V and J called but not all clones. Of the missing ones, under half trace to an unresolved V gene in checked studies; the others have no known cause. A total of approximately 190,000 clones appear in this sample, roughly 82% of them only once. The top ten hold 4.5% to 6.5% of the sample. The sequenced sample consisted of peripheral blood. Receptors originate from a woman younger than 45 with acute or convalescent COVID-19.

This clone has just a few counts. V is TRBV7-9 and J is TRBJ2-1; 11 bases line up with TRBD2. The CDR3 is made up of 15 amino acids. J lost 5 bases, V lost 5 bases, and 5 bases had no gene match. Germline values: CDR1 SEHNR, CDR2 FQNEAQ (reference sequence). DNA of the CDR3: TGTGCCAGCAGCCAACGACTAGCGGGGAACAATGAGCAGTTCTTC. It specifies CASSQRLAGNNEQFF.

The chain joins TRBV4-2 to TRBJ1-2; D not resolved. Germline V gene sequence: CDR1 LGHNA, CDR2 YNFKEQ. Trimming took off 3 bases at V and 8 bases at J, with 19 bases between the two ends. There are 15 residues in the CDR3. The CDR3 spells CASSHSAERRRGYTF. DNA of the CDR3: TGTGCCAGCAGCCACTCAGCGGAGAGGCGGCGAGGCTACACCTTC.

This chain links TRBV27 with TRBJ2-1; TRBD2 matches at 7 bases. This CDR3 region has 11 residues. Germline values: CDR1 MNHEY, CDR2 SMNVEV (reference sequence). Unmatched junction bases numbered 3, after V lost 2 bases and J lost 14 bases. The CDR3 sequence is CASSLGLVEFF. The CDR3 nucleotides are TGTGCCAGCAGTTTAGGACTAGTGGAGTTCTTC.

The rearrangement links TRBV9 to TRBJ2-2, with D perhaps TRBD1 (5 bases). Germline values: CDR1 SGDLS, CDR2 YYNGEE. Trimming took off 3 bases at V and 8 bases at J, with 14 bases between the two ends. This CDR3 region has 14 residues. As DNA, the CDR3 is TGTGCCAGCAGCGCTCAGGGCACCGATGGGGAGCTGTTTTTT. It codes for CASSAQGTDGELFF.

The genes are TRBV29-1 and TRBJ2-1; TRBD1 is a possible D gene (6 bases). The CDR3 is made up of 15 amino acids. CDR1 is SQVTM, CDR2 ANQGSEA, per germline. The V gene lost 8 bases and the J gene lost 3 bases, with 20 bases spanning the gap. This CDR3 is CSTQGREDNYNEQFF. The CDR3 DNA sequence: TGCAGCACTCAGGGGCGAGAGGATAACTACAATGAGCAGTTCTTC.

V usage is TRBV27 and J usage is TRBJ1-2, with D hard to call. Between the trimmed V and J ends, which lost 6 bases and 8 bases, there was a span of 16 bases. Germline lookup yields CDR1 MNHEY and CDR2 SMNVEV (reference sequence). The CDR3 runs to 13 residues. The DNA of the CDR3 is TGTGCCAGCAGCCGTCTGGCAGGTGAGGGCTACACCTTC. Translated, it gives CASSRLAGEGYTF.

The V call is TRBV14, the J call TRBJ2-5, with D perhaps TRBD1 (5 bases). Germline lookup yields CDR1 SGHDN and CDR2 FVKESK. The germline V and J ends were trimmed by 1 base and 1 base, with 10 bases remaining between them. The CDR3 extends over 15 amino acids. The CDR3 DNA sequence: TGTGCCAGCAGCCAAGTTCAGGGCGCCCAAGAGACCCAGTACTTC. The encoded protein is CASSQVQGAQETQYF. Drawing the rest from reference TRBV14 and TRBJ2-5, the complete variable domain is EAGVTQFPSHSVIEKGQTVTLRCDPISGHDNLYWYRRVMGKEIKFLLHFVKESKQDESGMPNNRFLAERTGGTYSTLKVQPAELEDSGVYFCASSQVQGAQETQYFGPGTRLLVL.

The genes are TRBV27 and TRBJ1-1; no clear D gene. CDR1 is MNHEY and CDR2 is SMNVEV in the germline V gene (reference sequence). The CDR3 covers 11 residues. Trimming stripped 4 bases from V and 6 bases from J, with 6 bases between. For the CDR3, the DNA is TGTGCCAGCAGTTCCGGGGCTGAAGCTTTCTTT. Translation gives CASSSGAEAFF.

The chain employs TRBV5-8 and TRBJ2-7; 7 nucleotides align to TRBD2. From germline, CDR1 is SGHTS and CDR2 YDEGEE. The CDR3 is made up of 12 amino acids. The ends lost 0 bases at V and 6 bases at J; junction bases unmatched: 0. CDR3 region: CASSLGEGEQYF. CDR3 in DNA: TGTGCCAGCAGCTTGGGGGAGGGCGAGCAGTACTTC.

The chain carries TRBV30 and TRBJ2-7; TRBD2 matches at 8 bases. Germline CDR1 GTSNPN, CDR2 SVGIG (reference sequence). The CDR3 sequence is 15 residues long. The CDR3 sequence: CASNRVAGRSYEQYF. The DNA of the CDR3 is TGTGCTTCCAATCGGGTAGCGGGGCGCTCCTACGAGCAGTACTTC.

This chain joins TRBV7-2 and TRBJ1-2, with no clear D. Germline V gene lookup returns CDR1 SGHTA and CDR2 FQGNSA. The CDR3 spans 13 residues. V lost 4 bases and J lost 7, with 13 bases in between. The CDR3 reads CASSSEVLSGYTF. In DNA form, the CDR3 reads TGTGCCAGCAGCTCAGAGGTTCTCAGTGGCTACACCTTC.

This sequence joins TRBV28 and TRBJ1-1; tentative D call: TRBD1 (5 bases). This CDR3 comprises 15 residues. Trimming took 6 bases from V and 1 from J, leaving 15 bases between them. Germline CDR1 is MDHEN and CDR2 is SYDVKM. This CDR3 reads CASRAGGSGNTEAFF. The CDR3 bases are TGTGCCAGCAGGGCTGGGGGGTCGGGGAACACTGAAGCTTTCTTT.

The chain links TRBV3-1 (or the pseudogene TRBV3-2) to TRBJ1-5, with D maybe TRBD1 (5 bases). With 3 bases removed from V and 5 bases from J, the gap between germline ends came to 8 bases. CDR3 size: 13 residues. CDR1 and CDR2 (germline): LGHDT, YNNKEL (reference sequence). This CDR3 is CASSHLGDQPQHF. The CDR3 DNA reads TGTGCCAGCAGCCATTTAGGGGATCAGCCCCAGCATTTT.

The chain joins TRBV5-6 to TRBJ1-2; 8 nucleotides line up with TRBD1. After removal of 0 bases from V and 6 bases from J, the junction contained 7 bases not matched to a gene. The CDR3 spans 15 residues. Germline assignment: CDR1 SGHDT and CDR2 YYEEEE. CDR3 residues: CASSLGTGYLDGYTF. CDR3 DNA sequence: TGTGCCAGCAGCTTGGGGACAGGGTATCTTGATGGCTACACCTTC.

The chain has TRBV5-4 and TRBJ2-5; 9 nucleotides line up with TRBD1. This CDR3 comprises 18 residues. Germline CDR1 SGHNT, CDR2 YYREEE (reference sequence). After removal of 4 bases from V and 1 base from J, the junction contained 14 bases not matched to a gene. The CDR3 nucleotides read TGTGCCAGCAGCACGGACAGGGGTGGGTTACGGGGCCAAGAGACCCAGTACTTC. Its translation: CASSTDRGGLRGQETQYF.

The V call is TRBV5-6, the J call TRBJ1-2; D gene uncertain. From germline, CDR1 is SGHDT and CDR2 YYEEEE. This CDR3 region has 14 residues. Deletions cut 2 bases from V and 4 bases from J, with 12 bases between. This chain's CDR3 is CASSFGELGYGYTF. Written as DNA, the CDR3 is TGTGCCAGCAGCTTTGGGGAGTTGGGCTATGGCTACACCTTC.

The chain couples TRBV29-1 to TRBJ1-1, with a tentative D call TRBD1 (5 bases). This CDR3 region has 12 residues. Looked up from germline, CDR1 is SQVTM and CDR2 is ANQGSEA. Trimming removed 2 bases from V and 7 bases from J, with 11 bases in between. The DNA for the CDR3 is TGCAGCGTTGAACCTGGGGGGGTTGAAGCTTTCTTT. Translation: CSVEPGGVEAFF.

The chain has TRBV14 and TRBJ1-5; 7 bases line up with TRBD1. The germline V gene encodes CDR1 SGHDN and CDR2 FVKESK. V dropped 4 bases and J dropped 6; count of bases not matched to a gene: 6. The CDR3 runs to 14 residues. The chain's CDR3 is CASSLTGAPQPQHF. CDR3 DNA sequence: TGTGCCAGCAGCCTCACAGGGGCCCCTCAGCCCCAGCATTTT.

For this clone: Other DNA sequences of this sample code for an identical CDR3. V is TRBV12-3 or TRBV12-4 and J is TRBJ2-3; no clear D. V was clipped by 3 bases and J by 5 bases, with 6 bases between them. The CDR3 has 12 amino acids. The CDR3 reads CASSFSRDTQYF. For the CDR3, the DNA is TGTGCCAGCAGTTTCTCGCGAGATACGCAGTATTTT.

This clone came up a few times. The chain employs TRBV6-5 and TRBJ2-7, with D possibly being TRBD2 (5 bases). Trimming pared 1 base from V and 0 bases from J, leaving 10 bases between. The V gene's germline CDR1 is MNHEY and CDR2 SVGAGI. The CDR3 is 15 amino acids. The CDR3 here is CASSYFRESSYEQYF. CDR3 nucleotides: TGTGCCAGCAGTTACTTTCGGGAAAGCTCCTACGAGCAGTACTTC.

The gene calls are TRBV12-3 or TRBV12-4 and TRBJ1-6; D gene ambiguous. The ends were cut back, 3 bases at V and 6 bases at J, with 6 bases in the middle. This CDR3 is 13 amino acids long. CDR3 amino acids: CASSFEPNSPLHF. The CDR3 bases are TGTGCCAGCAGTTTCGAGCCTAATTCACCCCTCCACTTT.

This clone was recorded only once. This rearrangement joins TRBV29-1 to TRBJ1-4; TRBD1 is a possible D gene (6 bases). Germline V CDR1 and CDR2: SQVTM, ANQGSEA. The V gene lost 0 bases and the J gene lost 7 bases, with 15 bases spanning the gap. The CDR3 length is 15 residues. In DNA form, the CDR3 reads TGCAGCGTTGAAGATCAACAGGGCCGGGGTGAAAAACTGTTTTTT. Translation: CSVEDQQGRGEKLFF.

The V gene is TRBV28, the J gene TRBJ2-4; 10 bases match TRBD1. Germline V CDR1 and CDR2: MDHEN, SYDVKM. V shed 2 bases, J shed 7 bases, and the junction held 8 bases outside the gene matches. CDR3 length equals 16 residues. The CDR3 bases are TGTGCCAGCAGTTTAGGCCCCGGGACAGGGGACAACATTCAGTACTTC. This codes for CASSLGPGTGDNIQYF.

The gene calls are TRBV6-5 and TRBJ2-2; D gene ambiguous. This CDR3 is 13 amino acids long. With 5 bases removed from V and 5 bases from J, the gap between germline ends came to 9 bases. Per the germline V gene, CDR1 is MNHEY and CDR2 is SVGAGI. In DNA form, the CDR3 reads TGTGCCAGCAGTCGCGAAATGACCGGGGAGCTGTTTTTT. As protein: CASSREMTGELFF.

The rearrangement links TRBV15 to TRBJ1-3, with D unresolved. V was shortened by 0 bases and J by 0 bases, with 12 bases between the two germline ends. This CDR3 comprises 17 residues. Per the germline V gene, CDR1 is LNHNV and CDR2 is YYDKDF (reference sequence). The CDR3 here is CATSRELASFSGNTIYF. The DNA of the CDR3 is TGTGCCACCAGCAGAGAATTGGCCAGTTTCTCTGGAAACACCATATATTTT.